Listed below are T cell receptor beta chains from one sample, sequenced in a study of blood T cells in healthy people across ages. MiXCR was run by TCRdb on the 5' RACE reads, yielding one entry per CDR3 protein. The sample shows about 640,000 distinct CDR3 sequences, under 70% of them seen only once. Sequenced: blood. Receptors originate from a man in his 60s in good health. Each CDR3 is given with its conserved first and last residue. Each record gives: CDR3 protein, CDR3 DNA, V gene, clone size, D gene, J gene. A D gene is named only where the DNA matches it firmly. Rows may omit the clone size; those that give it use once, few, many or a size class.

cdr3_aa: CASSLTPGGEQFF
cdr3_nt: TGTGCCAGCAGCTTAACTCCGGGGGGTGAGCAGTTCTTC
v_call: TRBV7-9
clone_size: many
d_call: TRBD2
j_call: TRBJ2-1

cdr3_aa: CASSQGQSSHNEQFF
cdr3_nt: TGTGCCAGCAGCCAGGGACAGAGCTCCCACAATGAGCAGTTCTTC
v_call: TRBV9
clone_size: .
d_call: TRBD1
j_call: TRBJ2-1

cdr3_aa: CSARDPIRFGGEAFF
cdr3_nt: TGCAGTGCTAGAGACCCAATAAGATTTGGGGGTGAAGCTTTCTTT
v_call: TRBV20-1
clone_size: .
d_call: .
j_call: TRBJ1-1

cdr3_aa: CASSLVAGEVHTGELFF
cdr3_nt: TGTGCCAGCAGCTTGGTAGCGGGGGAGGTACACACCGGGGAGCTGTTTTTT
v_call: TRBV5-6
clone_size: .
d_call: TRBD2
j_call: TRBJ2-2

cdr3_aa: CASSLGGRYGEKLFF
cdr3_nt: TGTGCCAGCAGCTTAGGGGGCAGGTATGGCGAAAAACTGTTTTTT
v_call: TRBV7-9
clone_size: once
d_call: .
j_call: TRBJ1-4

cdr3_aa: CSVRGPSYEQYF
cdr3_nt: TGCAGTGTGAGGGGGCCCTCCTACGAGCAGTACTTC
v_call: TRBV20-1
clone_size: .
d_call: TRBD1
j_call: TRBJ2-7

cdr3_aa: CASSRSQGGSEKLFF
cdr3_nt: TGTGCCAGCAGCCGCTCACAGGGGGGGAGTGAAAAACTGTTTTTT
v_call: TRBV2
clone_size: .
d_call: TRBD1
j_call: TRBJ1-4

cdr3_aa: CASSLAGPIYSYGYTF
cdr3_nt: TGTGCCAGCAGTTTAGCGGGCCCAATCTACAGCTATGGCTACACCTTC
v_call: TRBV27
clone_size: .
d_call: .
j_call: TRBJ1-2

cdr3_aa: CASSPTGGPGLANYEQYF
cdr3_nt: TGCGCCAGCAGCCCAACCGGGGGCCCCGGACTAGCGAACTACGAGCAGTACTTC
v_call: TRBV4-1
clone_size: .
d_call: TRBD2
j_call: TRBJ2-7

cdr3_aa: CASSQGGRTPLHF
cdr3_nt: TGTGCCAGCAGCCAAGGGGGAAGGACACCCCTCCACTTT
v_call: TRBV3-1
clone_size: .
d_call: .
j_call: TRBJ1-6